The clone carrying this T cell receptor beta chain was counted a single time. The data derive from a study of blood T cell repertoires in COVID-19. In the study overall: Samples taken during acute and convalescent COVID-19 were collected in the United States, Italy and Spain.

Looked up from germline, CDR1 is SGHAT and CDR2 is FQNNGV. The CDR3 sequence is 17 residues long. V lost 2 bases and J 0 bases, leaving 17 bases between the germline ends. Seattle researchers signed up patients amid active infection and tracked them longitudinally. The data were produced by immunoSEQ multiplex PCR, yet TCRdb's version contains in-frame clones alone and is incomplete. This table has 250,000 to 300,000 clones, 88% appearing once. V gene TRBV11-2 combines with J gene TRBJ2-7, with D perhaps TRBD1 (5 bases). The material sequenced was peripheral blood. This clonotype was sampled from a woman aged 25 to 39 with COVID-19, enrolled during active disease. CDR3 DNA sequence: TGTGCCAGCAGCTTAACGCCCCAGGGTTCTACCTCCTACGAGCAGTACTTC. It codes for CASSLTPQGSTSYEQYF.